This section outlines one T cell receptor beta chain sequence together with its context. The antigen is unknown. The sample belongs to a study of T cell repertoires in ileal Crohn's disease. Study background: All patients had surgery for stricturing (approximately 60%) or penetrating (about 39%) disease. Biopsies of the neoterminal ileum at postoperative colonoscopy form M6 samples.

As to time point: neoterminal ileum biopsy at postoperative endoscopy, about 6 months after surgery. Study-wide results and caveats: Compared with non-smokers, active smokers at surgery showed more clonal expansions. Sorted CD8 T cells held more high-frequency clones than CD4.

Data came from immunoSEQ multiplex PCR; TCRdb stores just in-frame clones and leaves some out. Here the sample spans some 60,000 clones, around 90% being singletons. The CDR3 covers 13 residues. The V gene's germline CDR1 is SGHTA and CDR2 FQGNSA. Trimming left V 5 bases short and J 3 bases short, with 11 bases between. The sequence came from an adult with Crohn's disease. Sequenced material: ileal tissue. The chain carries TRBV7-2 and TRBJ2-7; D perhaps matches TRBD2 (6 bases). CDR3 nucleotide sequence: TGTGCCAGCAGCCGCAGGGAGGACTACGAGCAGTACTTC. Residues: CASSRREDYEQYF.